The present T cell receptor beta chain was sequenced within a study of Ad26.COV2.S vaccination and SARS-CoV-2 variants. Germline V lookup: CDR1 MNHEY, CDR2 SVGEGT. This CDR3 comprises 16 residues. The V end was cut by 5 bases, the J end by 0 bases, with 14 bases between. This clone was detected once. Its specificity is unknown. Study-level results: The placebo group had lower spike-specific TCR breadth than the vaccine recipients did. An underestimation of total T cell responses may have resulted from the TCR breadth and depth analyses.

Sequencing was performed with immunoSEQ multiplex PCR; in TCRdb, only in-frame clones are kept and a portion is missing. The profile covers about 350,000 clones, with roughly nine tenths appearing a single time and about 3.8% taken by the ten largest. The sequencing here drew on peripheral blood, taken after recovery from COVID-19. The TCR comes from a human donor who had recovered from COVID-19. The chain employs TRBV6-2 or TRBV6-3 and TRBJ1-5; no clear D. Written as DNA, the CDR3 is TGTGCCAGCAGTAGGGTCGGAACAGCTAGCAATCAGCCCCAGCATTTT. This encodes CASSRVGTASNQPQHF.